This record looks at one T cell receptor beta chain sequence and its context. The target antigen is unknown. The data are from a study of T cell responses to AZD1222 COVID-19 vaccine. This table comes from immunoSEQ multiplex PCR, and its TCRdb copy is limited to in-frame clones, with some not included. The repertoire has under 100,000 clones, 70% to 90% of them found once; the top ten carry about 12%. The CDR3 is made up of 20 amino acids. Per germline, CDR1 LNHNV and CDR2 YYDKDF (reference sequence). V shed 0 bases and J 0 bases; nucleotides not matched to a gene: 14. Study-wide points: Donors skewed white British and female; clonal diversity was possibly underestimated. The breadth and depth of Spike-specific TCRs increased once two AZD1222 doses had been given.

The origin of this receptor is an adult who received the AZD1222 COVID-19 vaccine. The sample here was peripheral blood, taken 28 days after the second AZD1222 dose. The chain uses TRBV15 and TRBJ1-3; 7 positions match TRBD1. CDR3 nucleotides: TGTGCCACCAGCAGAGATCTACAGGGGAGGGTGGGGAGCTCTGGAAACACCATATATTTT. Protein sequence: CATSRDLQGRVGSSGNTIYF.